The rows below give T cell receptor beta chains drawn from one sample of a study of T cells in Graves' hyperthyroidism and ophthalmopathy. TCRdb reprocessed the multiplex PCR reads with MiXCR, giving one entry per CDR3 protein. The repertoire includes around 300,000 distinct CDR3 sequences, approximately 15% of them detected once, and about 26% sits in the top ten. The sample comprised blood. These TCRs come from a woman in her thirties with Graves' hyperthyroidism. CDR3s include the opening cysteine and the closing phenylalanine or tryptophan. The D gene is left open where the match is weak. A row's size may be missing; if present it is once, few, many or a size class.

v_call,j_call,clone_size,d_call,cdr3_nt,cdr3_aa
TRBV7-8,TRBJ2-3,-,TRBD2,TGTGCCAGCAGTTCTTGGACTAGCGGGAGGGAAATCACAGATACGCAGTATTTT,CASSSWTSGREITDTQYF
TRBV12-3/TRBV12-4,TRBJ2-5,many,-,TGTGCCAGCAGTTTTAGTGAGACCCAGTACTTC,CASSFSETQYF
TRBV30,TRBJ1-5,few,-,TGTGCCTGGGCGACAGCTAGCAATCAGCCCCAGCATTTT,CAWATASNQPQHF
TRBV9,TRBJ2-2,-,-,TGTGCCAGCAACCCCCGGGGAGCGGACCCCGTGGACGGGGAGCTGTTTTTT,CASNPRGADPVDGELFF
TRBV20-1,TRBJ2-7,-,TRBD1,TGCAGTGCTAGACAGGGGGCCACTAGGGAGCAGTACTTC,CSARQGATREQYF
TRBV2,TRBJ2-1,-,-,TGTGCCAGCAGTGCTCCATCAGGGCCGGGGGCGCTCTTC,CASSAPSGPGALF
TRBV4-1,TRBJ1-2,few,-,TGCGCCAGCAGCCAAGGGGGTGGCAGGAAGTATGGCTACACCTTC,CASSQGGGRKYGYTF
TRBV11-2,TRBJ2-2,many,-,TGTGCCAGCAGCTTAGATTGGGCCAGCGGGGAGCTGTTTTTT,CASSLDWASGELFF
TRBV20-1,TRBJ1-1,few,TRBD1,TGCAGTGCTAGAGACCTCAGGACAGGAAGGGACACTGAAGCTTTCTTT,CSARDLRTGRDTEAFF
TRBV7-9,TRBJ2-5,few,-,TGTGCCAGCGGGGAACAAGAGACCCAGTACTTC,CASGEQETQYF
TRBV12-3/TRBV12-4,TRBJ1-1,many,-,TGTGCCAGCAGTCCCCCAGTAACTGAAGCTTTCTTT,CASSPPVTEAFF
TRBV12-3/TRBV12-4,TRBJ1-5,many,-,TGTGCCAGCAGTTTAGCGGCAGGGCAGGGACAGCCCCAGCATTTT,CASSLAAGQGQPQHF
TRBV20-1,TRBJ2-5,-,-,TGCAGTGCTACAGCTCCCCCCGGCGGGGAGACCCAGTACTTC,CSATAPPGGETQYF
TRBV2,TRBJ2-7,many,-,TGTGCCAGCAGTACCTTCCGGGGACTTCGAAGCGACGAGCAGTACTTC,CASSTFRGLRSDEQYF
TRBV19,TRBJ2-7,-,TRBD2,TGTGCCAGTAGTATACTAGCGGGAGGGTCCTACGAGCAGTACTTC,CASSILAGGSYEQYF
TRBV3-1,TRBJ1-5,many,-,TGTGCCAGCAGCCAAACAGAGAGCAATCAGCCCCAGCATTTT,CASSQTESNQPQHF
TRBV4-1,TRBJ2-1,few,-,TGCGCCAGCAGCCATACTTACACCACCTACAATGAGCAGTTCTTC,CASSHTYTTYNEQFF
TRBV11-2,TRBJ1-6,-,-,TGTGCCAGCAGCCCGGGCTTTAGCCAATTCGATTCACCCCTCCACTTT,CASSPGFSQFDSPLHF